This is a list of T cell receptor beta chains from one sample in a study of beta chain features in type 1 diabetes. Measured with immunoSEQ multiplex PCR; TCRdb has only the in-frame clones, and not every one. The repertoire holds almost 350,000 clones, with 8% as singletons. The sequencing input was central memory CD4+ T cells from blood. Receptors were obtained from a woman aged 18-29 years in good health. The CDR3 runs from the conserved cysteine through the conserved F or W. The D gene is left open where the match is weak. Only some rows state a clone size, as once, few, many or a class for expanded clones.

TRBJ1-5,TRBV6-5,few,.,TGTGCCAGCAGTTACTCCCTCGGGGCAGGCCAGCCCCAGCATTTT,CASSYSLGAGQPQHF
TRBJ2-7,TRBV7-2,few,TRBD1,TGTGCCAGCAGCCTAAATGGACAGGGGGCCGCCAACGAGCAGTACTTC,CASSLNGQGAANEQYF
TRBJ2-2,TRBV7-3,.,.,TGTGCCAGCAGCTTATACAACGGGGAGCTGTTTTTT,CASSLYNGELFF
TRBJ1-5,TRBV2,.,TRBD1,TGTGCCGGCTCCATAGGGGACAGGGGGCAGCCCCAGCATTTT,CAGSIGDRGQPQHF
TRBJ2-7,TRBV5-6,few,TRBD1,TGTGCCAGCAGCGCGGGACAGGGCTACGAGCAGTACTTC,CASSAGQGYEQYF
TRBJ2-5,TRBV5-8,few,TRBD2,TGTGCCAGCAGCCCCGGGACTAGCGGGAGCCGAGAGACCCAGTACTTC,CASSPGTSGSRETQYF
TRBJ2-1,TRBV15,.,TRBD2,TGTGCCACCAGCAGGCGGGGGCGGGAGGACCCTGAGCAGTTCTTC,CATSRRGREDPEQFF
TRBJ1-5,TRBV5-1,.,.,TGCGCCAGCAGCTTACAGCCTACCTCGGGGCCCCAGCATTTT,CASSLQPTSGPQHF
TRBJ1-4,TRBV11-2,many,.,TGTGCCAGCAGCTTGGAGACGGCTGGGACTAATGAAAAACTGTTTTTT,CASSLETAGTNEKLFF
TRBJ1-1,TRBV15,few,.,TGTGCCACCAGCCCCACTTGGGCGAACACTGAAGCTTTCTTT,CATSPTWANTEAFF
TRBJ2-2,TRBV28,.,.,TGTGCCAGCAAGAGAGTACAGTCGAACACCGGGGAGCTGTTTTTT,CASKRVQSNTGELFF
TRBJ2-1,TRBV6-1,few,TRBD1,TGTGCCAGCAGTGAAGTAGGACAGGGAGCCACTGAGCAGTTCTTC,CASSEVGQGATEQFF
TRBJ1-5,TRBV6-1,.,TRBD1,TGTGCCAGCAGTGATCCTTATGGGACAGGGGACGTCAATCAGCCCCAGCATTTT,CASSDPYGTGDVNQPQHF
TRBJ2-7,TRBV5-4,.,TRBD2,TGTGCCAGCAGCTTGAGGGACTACTCCTACGAGCAGTACTTC,CASSLRDYSYEQYF
TRBJ1-4,TRBV29-1,few,.,TGCAGCGTTGAAAAGGGTTTGGGGGAAAACCTGTTTTTT,CSVEKGLGENLFF
TRBJ2-1,TRBV2,few,.,TGTGCCAGCAAAAGAGCACAGGGACCCTACAATGAGCAGTTCTTC,CASKRAQGPYNEQFF
TRBJ2-5,TRBV15,.,.,TGTGCCACCAGCAGAGATCTCAGTGGGGCAGAGACCCAGTACTTC,CATSRDLSGAETQYF
TRBJ2-3,TRBV28,many,.,TGTGCCAGCAGTTCCAATCCAGCTACGCAGTATTTT,CASSSNPATQYF
TRBJ2-2,TRBV18,few,.,TGTGCCAGCTCACCACGGACAGATAGCACCGGGGAGCTGTTTTTT,CASSPRTDSTGELFF
TRBJ2-3,TRBV28,many,TRBD2,TGTGCCAGCAGCCCCAGGGGTCGTCTAGCGGGAGGGAACACAGATACGCAGTATTTT,CASSPRGRLAGGNTDTQYF
TRBJ2-1,TRBV28,many,.,TGTGCCAGCAGTTTACCGGGAGAGCGGAGAAATGAGCAGTTCTTC,CASSLPGERRNEQFF
TRBJ2-1,TRBV10-2,.,TRBD2,TGCGCCAGCAGTGTAGTTAGCGGGAATAGTGAGCAGTTCTTC,CASSVVSGNSEQFF
TRBJ2-1,TRBV19,few,TRBD1,TGTGCCAGTAGCCGCCGGGACAGGGTCAATGAGCAGTTCTTC,CASSRRDRVNEQFF
TRBJ2-7,TRBV6-6,.,TRBD2,TGTGCCAGCAGTTCCGGGACTAGCGGGTCCGACGAGCAGTACTTC,CASSSGTSGSDEQYF
TRBJ2-2,TRBV6-1,.,.,TGTGCCATCAGTGAGACGAATCGACTAAACACCGGGGAGCTGTTTTTT,CAISETNRLNTGELFF
TRBJ1-1,TRBV19,.,.,TGTGCCAGTAACCCAGGGGTGAACACTGAAGCTTTCTTT,CASNPGVNTEAFF
TRBJ2-5,TRBV7-2,once,TRBD2,TGTGCCAGCAGCTTAGATGGACTAGCTGGGACCCAGTACTTC,CASSLDGLAGTQYF
TRBJ2-7,TRBV2,.,TRBD2,TGTGCCAGCAGTGAAGCCTCAGGAACTAGCGGGAACCTCTACGAGCAGTACTTC,CASSEASGTSGNLYEQYF
TRBJ2-7,TRBV18,many,TRBD1,TGTGCCAGCTCACCATGGGGGACAGGAGCCTACGAGCAGTACTTC,CASSPWGTGAYEQYF
TRBJ2-7,TRBV15,.,.,TGTGCCACCAGCAGGGACTTCAGCTCCTACGAGCAGTACTTC,CATSRDFSSYEQYF
TRBJ1-2,TRBV7-2,few,.,TGTGCCAGCAGCTTAGATCCAGGGAGGAGAAGAGGCTATGGCTACACCTTC,CASSLDPGRRRGYGYTF
TRBJ1-4,TRBV11-2,.,.,TGTGCCAGCAGCCCCGGCTCAAGGTTTGGCGAAAAACTGTTTTTT,CASSPGSRFGEKLFF
TRBJ2-3,TRBV27,few,TRBD2,TGTGCCAGCAGTTTAGCGGGAGGGGCCTACACAGATACGCAGTATTTT,CASSLAGGAYTDTQYF
TRBJ1-6,TRBV25-1,few,.,TGTGCCAGCAGTGAAAGGGGTAATAATTCACCCCTCCACTTT,CASSERGNNSPLHF
TRBJ2-1,TRBV11-2,.,TRBD2,TGTGCCAGCAGGGCGACTAGCGGGACGTACAATGAGCAGTTCTTC,CASRATSGTYNEQFF
TRBJ1-2,TRBV18,few,TRBD1,TGTGCCAGCTCACCCGGGACAGTCTCTTACTATGGCTACACCTTC,CASSPGTVSYYGYTF
TRBJ2-7,TRBV28,.,.,TGTGCCAGCAGCCCCCCCGGCGGGGCGCTGAACGAGCAGTACTTC,CASSPPGGALNEQYF
TRBJ1-1,TRBV27,.,TRBD1,TGTGCCAGCAGTTTATACCGGGACAGCAGAGAAGCTTTCTTT,CASSLYRDSREAFF
TRBJ2-3,TRBV9,.,TRBD2,TGTGCCAGCAGCGCCGCACTAGCGTACACAGATACGCAGTATTTT,CASSAALAYTDTQYF
TRBJ1-5,TRBV29-1,.,.,TGCAGCGGTTCATTTGGGGGCCATCAGCCCCAGCATTTT,CSGSFGGHQPQHF
TRBJ2-1,TRBV2,many,.,TGTGCCAGCAGAGTTATGTACAATGAGCAGTTCTTC,CASRVMYNEQFF
TRBJ2-6,TRBV5-1,few,.,TGCGCCAGCAGCTCCGGACTGAACTCTGGGGCCAACGTCCTGACTTTC,CASSSGLNSGANVLTF
TRBJ2-7,TRBV5-1,.,TRBD1,TGCGCCAGCAGCCATTCGACAGGGGCCCGATCCTACGAGCAGTACTTC,CASSHSTGARSYEQYF
TRBJ1-4,TRBV7-9,.,.,TGTGCCAGCAGAAGCTCCGGGACGGCTAATGAAAAACTGTTTTTT,CASRSSGTANEKLFF
TRBJ2-3,TRBV2,few,.,TGTGCCAGCAATCAGAGGGATACGCAGTATTTT,CASNQRDTQYF
TRBJ2-1,TRBV4-2,few,.,TGTGCCAGCAGCTCTTCTCCACCCTCCTACAATGAGCAGTTCTTC,CASSSSPPSYNEQFF
TRBJ2-7,TRBV18,.,.,TGTGCCAGCTCACCCCCTCCGAGCCGTACCTACGAGCAGTACTTC,CASSPPPSRTYEQYF
TRBJ2-5,TRBV11-3,.,TRBD1,TGTGCCAGCAGCTTAGGGACAGGGGAGACCCAGTACTTC,CASSLGTGETQYF
TRBJ2-7,TRBV7-8,.,.,TGTGCCAGCAGCTTAGTTCCGTACTACGAGCAGTACTTC,CASSLVPYYEQYF
TRBJ2-1,TRBV28,.,.,TGTGCCAGCAGTTTACCGAGAGGGAAGAAGTTCTTC,CASSLPRGKKFF
TRBJ2-1,TRBV11-2,few,.,TGTGCCAGCAGCTTAGCGGGCCCGTCCTACAATGAGCAGTTCTTC,CASSLAGPSYNEQFF
TRBJ2-7,TRBV18,.,.,TGTGCCAGCTCACCACAAGCAAGGGAGTACGAGCAGTACTTC,CASSPQAREYEQYF
TRBJ2-6,TRBV7-9,few,.,TGTGCCAGCAGCCAAGACGACTCTGGGGCCAACGTCCTGACTTTC,CASSQDDSGANVLTF